These 27 T cell receptor beta chains were all obtained from the same sample, sequenced in a study of blood T cell repertoires in COVID-19. Data came from immunoSEQ multiplex PCR; TCRdb stores just in-frame clones and leaves some out. The table lists under 250,000 clones, around 82% of them singletons. Sample: peripheral blood. The receptors come from a woman between 65 and 79 years old with acute or convalescent COVID-19.

This chain links TRBV5-1 with TRBJ2-7; 7 bases line up with TRBD1. CDR1 is SGHRS, CDR2 YFSETQ, per germline. The CDR3 contains 13 residues. V trimming: 4 bases; J trimming: 6 bases; junction bases outside the gene matches: 7. CDR3: CASSPGDRAEQYF. The CDR3 DNA reads TGCGCCAGCAGCCCGGGCGACAGGGCCGAGCAGTACTTC.

This clone appeared once. The chain uses TRBV5-5 and TRBJ2-3, with D possibly being TRBD2 (5 bases). The CDR3 extends over 13 amino acids. Trimming pared 0 bases from V and 6 bases from J, leaving 8 bases between. Germline loops: CDR1 SGHKS, CDR2 YYEKEE (reference sequence). As DNA, the CDR3 is TGTGCCAGCAGCTTGGAAGCGGCTGATACGCAGTATTTT. Protein: CASSLEAADTQYF.

J is TRBJ1-1 and V is TRBV5-1; D ambiguous. This CDR3 is built from 13 residues. V dropped 0 bases and J dropped 6 bases, with 9 bases sitting between them. Germline CDR1 SGHRS, CDR2 YFSETQ. The DNA for the CDR3 is TGCGCCAGCAGCTTGGTCGGGTCCCCTGAAGCTTTCTTT. Translating it yields CASSLVGSPEAFF.

The chain uses TRBV5-5 and TRBJ2-1; 8 bases fit TRBD1. Trimming removed 4 bases from V and 2 bases from J; junction bases left unmatched: 5. Germline V lookup: CDR1 SGHKS, CDR2 YYEKEE (reference sequence). This CDR3 has 15 amino acids. The CDR3 region is CASSLQGVAYNEQFF. In DNA form, the CDR3 reads TGTGCCAGCAGCCTACAGGGGGTTGCCTACAATGAGCAGTTCTTC.

This sequence joins TRBV5-1 and TRBJ2-3, with TRBD2 matching 10 bases. The germline gives CDR1 SGHRS, CDR2 YFSETQ. The CDR3 has 17 amino acids. The J segment lost 2 bases and the V segment lost 3 bases, leaving 9 bases of the junction unmatched. This chain's CDR3 is CASSSGLGLADTDTQYF. The CDR3 DNA follows: TGCGCCAGCAGCTCGGGGCTAGGACTAGCGGACACAGATACGCAGTATTTT.

This clone was observed once. V usage is TRBV7-9 and J usage is TRBJ1-3, with 8 bases that match TRBD1. V dropped 9 bases and J dropped 4; count of bases not matched to a gene: 5. The CDR3 covers 13 residues. Germline assignment: CDR1 SEHNR and CDR2 FQNEAQ (reference sequence). The CDR3 loop reads CASQGASGNTIYF. The CDR3 bases are TGTGCCAGTCAGGGGGCGTCCGGAAACACCATATATTTT.

This chain links TRBV27 with TRBJ1-2, with D possibly matching TRBD1 (5 bases). This CDR3 is 14 amino acids long. Germline loops: CDR1 MNHEY, CDR2 SMNVEV (reference sequence). The V end was cut by 6 bases, the J end by 8 bases, with 19 bases between. CDR3 region: CASRAGRNQGGYTF. The CDR3, as DNA: TGTGCCAGCAGGGCGGGACGGAACCAGGGAGGCTACACCTTC.

The V call is TRBV27, the J call TRBJ2-2, with TRBD1 as a possible D gene (7 bases). Germline CDR1 reads MNHEY; CDR2 reads SMNVEV (reference sequence). This CDR3 comprises 16 residues. Deletions cut 3 bases from V and 3 bases from J, with 14 bases between. Here the CDR3 DNA reads TGTGCCAGCAGTTTGACTCAGGGGGGCGACACCGGGGAGCTGTTTTTT. Amino acid sequence: CASSLTQGGDTGELFF.

The chain uses TRBV19 and TRBJ2-1; a weak D match, TRBD2 (7 bases). The CDR3 has 14 amino acids. Germline-derived CDR1 and CDR2 are LNHDA and SQIVND (reference sequence). V shed 7 bases and J shed 8 bases, with 18 bases lying between them. CDR3 nucleotide sequence: TGTGCCAGTACGCCCTTGACGGGGGGCGATGAGCAGTTCTTC. This codes for CASTPLTGGDEQFF.

This clone appeared a few times. The rearrangement joins TRBV11-2 to TRBJ1-4; D gene ambiguous. This CDR3 is built from 15 residues. V was clipped by 1 base and J by 4 bases, with 10 bases between them. Germline-derived CDR1 and CDR2 are SGHAT and FQNNGV. The CDR3 bases are TGTGCCAGCAGCTTAGGGGGAGTGTATAATGAAAAACTGTTTTTT. This translates into CASSLGGVYNEKLFF. Variable domain in full (rest from reference TRBV11-2 and TRBJ1-4): EAGVAQSPRYKIIEKRQSVAFWCNPISGHATLYWYQQILGQGPKLLIQFQNNGVVDDSQLPKDRFSAERLKGVDSTLKIQPAKLEDSAVYLCASSLGGVYNEKLFFGSGTQLSVL.

V usage is TRBV18 and J usage is TRBJ2-1; 7 bases align to TRBD2. The CDR3 has 15 residues. The germline V gene has CDR1 KGHSH and CDR2 LQKENI. V shed 6 bases and J 4 bases; nucleotides not matched to a gene: 9. This CDR3 is CASSTARELYNEQFF. CDR3 DNA sequence: TGTGCCAGCTCCACCGCGCGGGAGTTATACAATGAGCAGTTCTTC. Filled out from reference TRBV18 and TRBJ2-1, the complete variable domain reads NAGVMQNPRHLVRRRGQEARLRCSPMKGHSHVYWYRQLPEEGLKFMVYLQKENIIDESGMPKERFSAEFPKEGPSILRIQQVVRGDSAAYFCASSTARELYNEQFFGPGTRLTVL.

V usage is TRBV19 and J usage is TRBJ1-5; D perhaps matches TRBD1 (5 bases). V was trimmed by 7 bases and J by 0 bases, leaving 16 bases between them. CDR1 is LNHDA, CDR2 SQIVND, per germline (reference sequence). CDR3 length: 16 amino acids. The CDR3: CASNVDTVYSNQPQHF. CDR3 bases: TGTGCCAGTAATGTGGACACAGTTTATAGCAATCAGCCCCAGCATTTT.

This chain joins TRBV10-3 and TRBJ1-1, with D unresolved. CDR1 ENHRY and CDR2 SYGVKD come from the germline V gene. V lost 4 bases and J lost 4, with 13 bases in between. This CDR3 is built from 14 residues. CDR3 nucleotides: TGTGCCATCAGTGGGACTTCCTTAGGCACTGAAGCTTTCTTT. Encoded protein: CAISGTSLGTEAFF.

V usage is TRBV5-6 and J usage is TRBJ1-1, with D tentatively TRBD1 (5 bases). Germline values: CDR1 SGHDT, CDR2 YYEEEE. This CDR3 spans 13 amino acids. The ends were cut back, 5 bases at V and 0 bases at J, with 8 bases in the middle. CDR3 sequence: CASREGMNTEAFF. CDR3 coding DNA: TGTGCCAGCAGGGAGGGGATGAACACTGAAGCTTTCTTT.

The chain uses TRBV7-5 and TRBJ2-1; the DNA was not compared with TRBD1, the D call given in the table. TRBV7-5 is described as a pseudogene. There are 16 residues in the CDR3. The CDR3, as DNA: TGTGTCAGAAGCCCCGACGGCAGGGGGCGAAGGAATGAGCAGTTCTTC. This encodes CVRSPDGRGRRNEQFF.

The J gene is TRBJ1-1, the V gene TRBV27, with D perhaps matching TRBD1 (5 bases). Germline V gene sequence: CDR1 MNHEY, CDR2 SMNVEV (reference sequence). V was pared by 1 base and J by 1 base, with 10 bases between. The CDR3 sequence is 15 residues long. The CDR3 protein is CASSLLGGENTEAFF. As DNA, the CDR3 is TGTGCCAGCAGTTTATTAGGAGGGGAGAACACTGAAGCTTTCTTT.

The chain has TRBV29-1 and TRBJ2-7; 7 nucleotides match TRBD2. The CDR3 spans 15 residues. Germline CDR1 reads SQVTM; CDR2 reads ANQGSEA. Trimming removed 6 bases from V and 7 bases from J; junction bases left unmatched: 18. The CDR3 coding sequence is TGCAGCGTCCCCGGACCGGGAGGAGGGGATAGGGAGCAGTACTTC. Translated, it gives CSVPGPGGGDREQYF.

In its sample, this clone was seen once. The CDR3 reads CASSLISGYEQYF. DNA of the CDR3: TGTGCCAGCAGCTTGATATCGGGTTACGAGCAGTACTTC. The chain combines TRBV5-6 with TRBJ2-7; D gene unclear. V shed 1 base and J shed 4 bases, with 9 bases lying between them. Germline-derived CDR1 and CDR2 are SGHDT and YYEEEE. This CDR3 comprises 13 residues.

This clone has just one count. This chain uses TRBV28 with TRBJ2-1, with TRBD2 identical over 8 bases. V gave up 8 bases and J gave up 7 bases; unmatched junction bases: 7. The CDR3 loop spans 13 amino acids. Germline loops: CDR1 MDHEN, CDR2 SYDVKM. DNA of the CDR3: TGTGCCAGCCGGGAGGGGAGCAGAAATGAGCAGTTCTTC. Translation gives CASREGSRNEQFF.

This chain joins TRBV5-1 and TRBJ2-1; D is unclear. Per the germline V gene, CDR1 is SGHRS and CDR2 is YFSETQ. This CDR3 spans 13 amino acids. The V gene lost 4 bases and the J gene lost 7 bases, with 12 bases spanning the gap. The CDR3 nucleotides read TGCGCCAGCAGCACTACCTTAAATAATGAGCAGTTCTTC. It encodes CASSTTLNNEQFF.

The chain has TRBV3-1 (or the pseudogene TRBV3-2) and TRBJ2-2; D not certain. The CDR3 is 18 residues long. Trimming took 4 bases from V and 0 from J, leaving 18 bases between them. The germline V gene encodes CDR1 LGHDT and CDR2 YNNKEL (reference sequence). The DNA of the CDR3 is TGTGCCAGCAGCCGCCGGATGGGCATAAATACGAACACCGGGGAGCTGTTTTTT. Its translation: CASSRRMGINTNTGELFF.

The rearrangement joins TRBV10-1 to TRBJ2-2, with D possibly matching TRBD2 (7 bases). The CDR3 has 14 amino acids. V lost 7 bases and J 6 bases, leaving 15 bases between the germline ends. The V gene's germline CDR1 is WNHNN and CDR2 SYGVQD (reference sequence). CDR3 residues: CASNLRGASGELFF. The CDR3 region has the DNA TGCGCCAGCAATCTCCGGGGGGCTTCCGGGGAGCTGTTTTTT.

The chain employs TRBV24-1 and TRBJ2-3; D unclear. Trimming shortened V by 5 bases and J by 4 bases, and 9 bases separated the two germline ends. CDR3 length equals 13 residues. CDR1 KGHDR and CDR2 SFDVKD come from the germline V gene. CDR3 protein: CATSGGLADTQYF. CDR3 coding DNA: TGTGCCACCAGTGGAGGATTGGCAGATACGCAGTATTTT.

This chain uses TRBV7-9 with TRBJ2-3; D possibly corresponds to TRBD2 (7 bases). V gave up 5 bases and J gave up 2 bases, with 17 bases separating them. The CDR3 runs to 16 residues. Germline CDR1 is SEHNR and CDR2 is FQNEAQ (reference sequence). The CDR3 loop reads CASSLGASGITDTQYF. The CDR3 DNA is TGTGCCAGCAGCCTGGGGGCTAGCGGTATCACAGATACGCAGTATTTT. Combining the CDR3 with reference TRBV7-9 and TRBJ2-3 gives the whole variable domain DTGVSQNPRHKITKRGQNVTFRCDPISEHNRLYWYRQTLGQGPEFLTYFQNEAQLEKSRLLSDRFSAERPKGSFSTLEIQRTEQGDSAMYLCASSLGASGITDTQYFGPGTRLTVL.

V is TRBV7-9 and J is TRBJ2-1; 7 positions agree with TRBD2. The CDR3 is made up of 16 amino acids. The germline gives CDR1 SEHNR, CDR2 FQNEAQ (reference sequence). Trimming cost V 1 base and J 6 bases; bases outside gene matches: 9. Here the CDR3 DNA reads TGTGCCAGCAGCTTAGGTGGCGGGAGAACCCCCAATGAGCAGTTCTTC. This codes for CASSLGGGRTPNEQFF.

V is TRBV27 and J is TRBJ2-3; D is perhaps TRBD2 (5 bases). Germline CDR1 and CDR2: MNHEY and SMNVEV (reference sequence). The CDR3 covers 15 residues. Trimming stripped 4 bases from V and 0 bases from J, with 11 bases between. The CDR3 coding sequence is TGTGCCAGCAGTTCGGAGGTCTATAGCACAGATACGCAGTATTTT. Translating it yields CASSSEVYSTDTQYF.

This clone was counted a few times. The CDR3 bases are TGTGCCAGCAGTCCCCCGGTACAGGGGGCGGCCAATGAGCAGTTCTTC. Protein sequence: CASSPPVQGAANEQFF. This chain uses TRBV28 with TRBJ2-1, with 9 bases that match TRBD1. CDR1 and CDR2 from the germline V gene are MDHEN and SYDVKM. The CDR3 spans 16 residues. V trimming: 5 bases; J trimming: 6 bases; junction bases outside the gene matches: 11.